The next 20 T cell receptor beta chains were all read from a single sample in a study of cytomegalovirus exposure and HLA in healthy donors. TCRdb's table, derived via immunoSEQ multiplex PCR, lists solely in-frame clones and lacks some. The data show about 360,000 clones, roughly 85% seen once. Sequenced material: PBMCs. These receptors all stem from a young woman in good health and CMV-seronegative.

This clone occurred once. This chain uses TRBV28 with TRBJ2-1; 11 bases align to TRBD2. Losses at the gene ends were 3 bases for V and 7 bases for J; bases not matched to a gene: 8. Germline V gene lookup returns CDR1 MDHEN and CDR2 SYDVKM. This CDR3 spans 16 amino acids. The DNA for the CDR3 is TGTGCCAGCAGTTTCCCCGGGACTAGCGGTCTTAATGAGCAGTTCTTC. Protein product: CASSFPGTSGLNEQFF.

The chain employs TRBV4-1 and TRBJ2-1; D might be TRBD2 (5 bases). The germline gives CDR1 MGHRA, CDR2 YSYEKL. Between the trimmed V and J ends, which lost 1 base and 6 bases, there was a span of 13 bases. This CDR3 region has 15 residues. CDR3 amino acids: CASSQVGLAGNEQFF. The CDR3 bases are TGCGCCAGCAGCCAAGTTGGCCTAGCCGGCAATGAGCAGTTCTTC.

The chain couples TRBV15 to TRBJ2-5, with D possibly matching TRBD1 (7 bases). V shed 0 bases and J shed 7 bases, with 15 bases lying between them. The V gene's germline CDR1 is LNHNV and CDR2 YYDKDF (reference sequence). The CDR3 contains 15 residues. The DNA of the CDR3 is TGTGCCACCAGCAGAGATGGTCGGCAGGGGGGGACCCAGTACTTC. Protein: CATSRDGRQGGTQYF.

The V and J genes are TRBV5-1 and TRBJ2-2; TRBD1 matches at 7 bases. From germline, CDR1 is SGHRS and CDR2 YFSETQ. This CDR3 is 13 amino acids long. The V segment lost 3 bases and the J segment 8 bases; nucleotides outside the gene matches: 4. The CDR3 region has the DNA TGCGCCAGCAGCTACGGGACAGATGGGGAGCTGTTTTTT. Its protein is CASSYGTDGELFF.

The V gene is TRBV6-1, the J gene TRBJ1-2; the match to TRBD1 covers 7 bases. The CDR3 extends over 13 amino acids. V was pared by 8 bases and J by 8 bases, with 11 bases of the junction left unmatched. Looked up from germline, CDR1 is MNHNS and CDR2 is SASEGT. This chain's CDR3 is CASLPIRGVGYTF. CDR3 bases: TGTGCCAGCCTTCCGATCAGGGGGGTCGGCTACACCTTC.

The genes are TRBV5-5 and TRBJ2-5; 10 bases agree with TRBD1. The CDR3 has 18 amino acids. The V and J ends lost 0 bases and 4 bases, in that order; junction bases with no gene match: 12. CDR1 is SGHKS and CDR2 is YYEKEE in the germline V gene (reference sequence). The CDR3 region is CASSLARDRGPLGETQYF. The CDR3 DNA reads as TGTGCCAGCAGCTTGGCCAGGGACAGGGGTCCCCTCGGAGAGACCCAGTACTTC.

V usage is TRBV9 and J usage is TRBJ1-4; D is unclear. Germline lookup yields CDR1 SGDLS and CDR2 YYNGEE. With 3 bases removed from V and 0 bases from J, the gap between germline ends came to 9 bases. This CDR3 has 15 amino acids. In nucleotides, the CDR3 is TGTGCCAGCAGCGGAACAGTGGCAACTAATGAAAAACTGTTTTTT. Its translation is CASSGTVATNEKLFF.

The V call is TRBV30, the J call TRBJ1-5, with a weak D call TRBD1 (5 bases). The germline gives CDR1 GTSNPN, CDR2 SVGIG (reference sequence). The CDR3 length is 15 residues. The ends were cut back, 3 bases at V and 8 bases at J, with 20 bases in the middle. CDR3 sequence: CAWREGRGPGEPQHF. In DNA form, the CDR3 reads TGTGCCTGGAGGGAGGGGAGGGGCCCCGGGGAGCCCCAGCATTTT.

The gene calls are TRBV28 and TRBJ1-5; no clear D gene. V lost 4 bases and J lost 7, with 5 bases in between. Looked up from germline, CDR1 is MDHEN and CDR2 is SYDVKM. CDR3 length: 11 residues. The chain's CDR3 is CASSSGQPQHF. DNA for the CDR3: TGTGCCAGCAGTTCGGGGCAGCCCCAGCATTTT. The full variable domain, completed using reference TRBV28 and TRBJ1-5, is DVKVTQSSRYLVKRTGEKVFLECVQDMDHENMFWYRQDPGLGLRLIYFSYDVKMKEKGDIPEGYSVSREKKERFSLILESASTNQTSMYLCASSSGQPQHFGDGTRLSIL.

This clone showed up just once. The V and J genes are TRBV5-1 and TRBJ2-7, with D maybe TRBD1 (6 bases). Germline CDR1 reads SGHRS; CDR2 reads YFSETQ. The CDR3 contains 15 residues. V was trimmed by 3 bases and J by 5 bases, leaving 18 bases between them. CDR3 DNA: TGCGCCAGCAGCTCCATGGCAGGGGACGGGAACGAGCAGTACTTC. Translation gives CASSSMAGDGNEQYF.

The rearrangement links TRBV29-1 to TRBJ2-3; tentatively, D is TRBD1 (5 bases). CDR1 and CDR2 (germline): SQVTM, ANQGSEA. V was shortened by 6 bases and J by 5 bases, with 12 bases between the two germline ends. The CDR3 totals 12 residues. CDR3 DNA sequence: TGCAGCGTGGTATTTCAGGGAGATACGCAGTATTTT. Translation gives CSVVFQGDTQYF.

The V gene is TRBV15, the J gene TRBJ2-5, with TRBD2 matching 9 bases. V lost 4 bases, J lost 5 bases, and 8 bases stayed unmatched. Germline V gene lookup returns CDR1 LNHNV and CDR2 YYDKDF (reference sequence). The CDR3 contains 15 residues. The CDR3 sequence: CATSIAAGGRETQYF. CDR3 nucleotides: TGTGCCACCAGCATTGCAGCGGGGGGCCGCGAGACCCAGTACTTC.

CDR3 loop: CASVRSTGTNEKLFF. The CDR3 DNA is TGTGCCAGCGTACGTTCCACGGGGACTAATGAAAAACTGTTTTTT. The chain carries TRBV2 and TRBJ1-4; no definite D call. The V end was cut by 8 bases, the J end by 2 bases, with 15 bases between. The CDR3 loop spans 15 amino acids. Germline CDR1 reads SNHLY; CDR2 reads FYNNEI. Using reference TRBV2 and TRBJ1-4 for the parts outside the CDR3, the full variable domain is EPEVTQTPSHQVTQMGQEVILRCVPISNHLYFYWYRQILGQKVEFLVSFYNNEISEKSEIFDDQFSVERPDGSNFTLKIRSTKLEDSAMYFCASVRSTGTNEKLFFGSGTQLSVL.

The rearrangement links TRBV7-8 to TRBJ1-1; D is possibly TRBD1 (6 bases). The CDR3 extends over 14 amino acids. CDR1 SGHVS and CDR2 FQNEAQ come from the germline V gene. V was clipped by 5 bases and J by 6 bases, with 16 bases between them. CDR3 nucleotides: TGTGCCAGCAGCGAGTACAGGGAGAGAGCTGAAGCTTTCTTT. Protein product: CASSEYRERAEAFF. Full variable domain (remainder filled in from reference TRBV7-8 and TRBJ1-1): GAGVSQSPRYKVAKRGQDVALRCDPISGHVSLFWYQQALGQGPEFLTYFQNEAQLDKSGLPSDRFFAERPEGSVSTLKIQRTQQEDSAVYLCASSEYRERAEAFFGQGTRLTVV.

This CDR3 reads CASSYSREMTYGYTF. The DNA of the CDR3 is TGTGCCAGCAGTTACTCGCGGGAGATGACCTATGGCTACACCTTC. The chain is built from TRBV6-5 and TRBJ1-2; D not resolved. The CDR3 runs 15 residues. V lost 0 bases and J lost 4, with 12 bases in between. Germline V gene sequence: CDR1 MNHEY, CDR2 SVGAGI.

The CDR3 coding sequence is TGTGCCAGTAGTAGAGGGACAGGAAGCACAGATACGCAGTATTTT. This sequence encodes CASSRGTGSTDTQYF. The V gene is TRBV19, the J gene TRBJ2-3; 8 bases match TRBD1. CDR3 size: 15 residues. The V and J ends lost 4 bases and 0 bases, in that order; junction bases with no gene match: 3. The germline V gene encodes CDR1 LNHDA and CDR2 SQIVND (reference sequence).

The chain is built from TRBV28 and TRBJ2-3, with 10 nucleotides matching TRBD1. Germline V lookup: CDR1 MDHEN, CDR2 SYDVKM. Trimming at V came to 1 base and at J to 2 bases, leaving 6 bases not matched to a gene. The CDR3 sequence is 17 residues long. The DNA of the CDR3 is TGTGCCAGCAGTTTATTGGGGGACAGGGGTACCACAGATACGCAGTATTTT. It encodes CASSLLGDRGTTDTQYF.

Written as DNA, the CDR3 is TGTGCCAGCAGCTTGGCCGGCATGGGGCTTCCTGAAGCTTTCTTT. It codes for CASSLAGMGLPEAFF. The chain carries TRBV5-5 and TRBJ1-1; possible D gene TRBD1, 5 bases. Trimming took off 0 bases at V and 6 bases at J, with 15 bases between the two ends. This CDR3 spans 15 amino acids. From germline, CDR1 is SGHKS and CDR2 YYEKEE (reference sequence).

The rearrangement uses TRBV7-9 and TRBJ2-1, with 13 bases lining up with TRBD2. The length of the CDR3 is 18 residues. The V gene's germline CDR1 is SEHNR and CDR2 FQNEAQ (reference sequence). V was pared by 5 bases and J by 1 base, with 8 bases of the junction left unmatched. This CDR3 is CASSRGGTSGKSYNEQFF. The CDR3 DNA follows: TGTGCCAGCAGCCGAGGGGGGACTAGCGGGAAATCCTACAATGAGCAGTTCTTC.

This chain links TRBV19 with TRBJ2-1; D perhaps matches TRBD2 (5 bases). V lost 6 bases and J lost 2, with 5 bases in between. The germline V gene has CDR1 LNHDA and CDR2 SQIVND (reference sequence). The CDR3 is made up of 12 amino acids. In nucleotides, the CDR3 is TGTGCCAGTAGGGGAGCCTACAATGAGCAGTTCTTC. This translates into CASRGAYNEQFF. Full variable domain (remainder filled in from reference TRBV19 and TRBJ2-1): DGGITQSPKYLFRKEGQNVTLSCEQNLNHDAMYWYRQDPGQGLRLIYYSQIVNDFQKGDIAEGYSVSREKKESFPLTVTSAQKNPTAFYLCASRGAYNEQFFGPGTRLTVL.